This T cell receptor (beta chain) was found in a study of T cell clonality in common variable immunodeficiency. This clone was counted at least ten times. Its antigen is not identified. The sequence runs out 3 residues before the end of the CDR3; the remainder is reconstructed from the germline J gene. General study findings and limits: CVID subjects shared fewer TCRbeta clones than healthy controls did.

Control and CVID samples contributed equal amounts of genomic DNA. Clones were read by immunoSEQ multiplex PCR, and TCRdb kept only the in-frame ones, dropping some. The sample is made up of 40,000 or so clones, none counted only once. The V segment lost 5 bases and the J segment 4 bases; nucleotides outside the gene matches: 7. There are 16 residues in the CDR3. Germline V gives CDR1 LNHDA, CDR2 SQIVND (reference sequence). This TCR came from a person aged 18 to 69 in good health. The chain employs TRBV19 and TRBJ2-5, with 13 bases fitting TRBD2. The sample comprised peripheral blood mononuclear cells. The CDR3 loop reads CASSPGLAGVLETQYF. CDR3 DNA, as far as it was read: TGTGCCAGTAGTCCCGGACTAGCGGGAGTTCTAGAGACC.